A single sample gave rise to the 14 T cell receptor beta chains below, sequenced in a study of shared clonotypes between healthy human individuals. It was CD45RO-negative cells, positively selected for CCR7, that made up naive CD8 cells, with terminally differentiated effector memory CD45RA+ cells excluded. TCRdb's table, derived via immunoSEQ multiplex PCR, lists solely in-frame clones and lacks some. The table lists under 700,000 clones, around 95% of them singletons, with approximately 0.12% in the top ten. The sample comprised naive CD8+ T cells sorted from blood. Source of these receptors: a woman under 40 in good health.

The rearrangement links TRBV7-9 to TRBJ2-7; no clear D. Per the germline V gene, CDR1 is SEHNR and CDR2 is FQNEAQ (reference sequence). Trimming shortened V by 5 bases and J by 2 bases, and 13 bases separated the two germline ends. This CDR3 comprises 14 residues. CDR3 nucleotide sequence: TGTGCCAGCAGCGCTCGGATGACGGCCTACGAGCAGTACTTC. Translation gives CASSARMTAYEQYF.

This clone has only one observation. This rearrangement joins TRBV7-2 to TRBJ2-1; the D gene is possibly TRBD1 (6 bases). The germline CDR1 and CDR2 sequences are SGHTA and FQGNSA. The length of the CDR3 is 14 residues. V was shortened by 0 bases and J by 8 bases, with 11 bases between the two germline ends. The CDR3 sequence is CASSLAHWGHEQFF. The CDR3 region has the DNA TGTGCCAGCAGCTTAGCGCATTGGGGGCATGAGCAGTTCTTC.

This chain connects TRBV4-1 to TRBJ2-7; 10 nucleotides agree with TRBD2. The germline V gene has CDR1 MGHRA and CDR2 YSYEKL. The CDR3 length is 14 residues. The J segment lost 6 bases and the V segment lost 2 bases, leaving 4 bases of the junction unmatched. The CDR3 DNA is TGCGCCAGCAGCCAATCGGGACTAGCGCCCGAGCAGTACTTC. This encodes CASSQSGLAPEQYF.

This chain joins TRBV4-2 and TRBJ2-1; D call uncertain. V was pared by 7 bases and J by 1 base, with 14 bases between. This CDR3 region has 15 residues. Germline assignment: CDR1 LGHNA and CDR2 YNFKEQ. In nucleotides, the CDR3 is TGTGCCAGCACCCGACCTGAACTGTCCTACAATGAGCAGTTCTTC. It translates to CASTRPELSYNEQFF.

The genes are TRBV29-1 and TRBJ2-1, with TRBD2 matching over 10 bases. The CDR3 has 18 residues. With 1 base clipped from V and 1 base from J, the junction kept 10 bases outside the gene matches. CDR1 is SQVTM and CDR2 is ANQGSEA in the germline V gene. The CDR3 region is CSVEGLAASGSSYNEQFF. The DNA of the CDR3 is TGCAGCGTTGAAGGTCTGGCGGCTAGCGGGAGTTCCTACAATGAGCAGTTCTTC.

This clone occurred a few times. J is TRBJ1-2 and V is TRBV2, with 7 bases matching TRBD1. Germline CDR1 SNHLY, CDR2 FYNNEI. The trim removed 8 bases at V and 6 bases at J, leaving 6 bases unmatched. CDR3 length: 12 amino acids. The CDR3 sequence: CASSGQDHGYTF. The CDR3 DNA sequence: TGTGCCAGCTCTGGACAGGACCATGGCTACACCTTC.

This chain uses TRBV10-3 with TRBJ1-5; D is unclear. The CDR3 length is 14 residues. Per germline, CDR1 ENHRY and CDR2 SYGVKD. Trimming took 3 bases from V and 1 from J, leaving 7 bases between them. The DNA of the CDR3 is TGTGCCATCAGTGATCCCCCCAGCAATCAGCCCCAGCATTTT. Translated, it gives CAISDPPSNQPQHF.

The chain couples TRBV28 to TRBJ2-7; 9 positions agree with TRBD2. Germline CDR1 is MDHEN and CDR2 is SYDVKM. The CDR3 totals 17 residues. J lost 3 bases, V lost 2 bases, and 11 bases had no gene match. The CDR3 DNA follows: TGTGCCAGCAGTTTAGGGCTGGGGCGGGAGGGGGGCTACGAGCAGTACTTC. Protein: CASSLGLGREGGYEQYF.

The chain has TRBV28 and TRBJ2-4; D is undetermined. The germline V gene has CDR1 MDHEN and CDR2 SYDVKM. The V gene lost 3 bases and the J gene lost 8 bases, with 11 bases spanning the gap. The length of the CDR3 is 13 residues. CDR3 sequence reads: CASSFSQVDIQYF. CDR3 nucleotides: TGTGCCAGCAGTTTTAGTCAAGTGGACATTCAGTACTTC.

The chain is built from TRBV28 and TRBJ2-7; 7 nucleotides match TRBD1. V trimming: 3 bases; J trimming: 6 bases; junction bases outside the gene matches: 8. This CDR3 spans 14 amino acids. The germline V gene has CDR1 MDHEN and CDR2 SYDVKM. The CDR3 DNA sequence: TGTGCCAGCAGTTTTTTGACAGGGACCCGCGAGCAGTACTTC. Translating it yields CASSFLTGTREQYF.

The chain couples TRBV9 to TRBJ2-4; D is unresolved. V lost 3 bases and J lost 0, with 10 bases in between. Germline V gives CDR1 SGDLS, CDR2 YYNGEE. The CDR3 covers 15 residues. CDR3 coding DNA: TGTGCCAGCAGCGCCTTAACTGGAGCCAAAAACATTCAGTACTTC. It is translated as CASSALTGAKNIQYF.

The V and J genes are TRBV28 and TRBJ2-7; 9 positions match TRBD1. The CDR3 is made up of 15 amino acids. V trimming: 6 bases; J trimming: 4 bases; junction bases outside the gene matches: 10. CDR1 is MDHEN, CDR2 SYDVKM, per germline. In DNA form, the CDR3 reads TGTGCCAGCAGACTTAGGGGACAGGGAACATACGAGCAGTACTTC. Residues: CASRLRGQGTYEQYF.

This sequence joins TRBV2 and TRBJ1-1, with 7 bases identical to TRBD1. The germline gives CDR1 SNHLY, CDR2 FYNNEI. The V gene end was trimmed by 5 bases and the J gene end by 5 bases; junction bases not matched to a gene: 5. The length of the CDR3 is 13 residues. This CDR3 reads CASSTTGVTEAFF. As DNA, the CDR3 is TGTGCCAGCAGTACTACAGGGGTGACTGAAGCTTTCTTT.

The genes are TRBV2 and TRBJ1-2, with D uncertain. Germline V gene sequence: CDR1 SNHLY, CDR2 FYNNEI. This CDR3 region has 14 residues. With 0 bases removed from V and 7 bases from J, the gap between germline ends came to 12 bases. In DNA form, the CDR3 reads TGTGCCAGCAGTGAAGCGCTAACGGATTTTGGCTACACCTTC. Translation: CASSEALTDFGYTF.